The 2 T cell receptor beta chains reported below all come from one sample, sequenced in a study of blood T cell repertoires in COVID-19. Data came from immunoSEQ multiplex PCR; TCRdb stores just in-frame clones and leaves some out. The sample yields some 180,000 clones, more than 80% seen once. The sequenced material came from PBMCs or T cells enriched from blood (not recorded which). The source of these receptors is a man aged 35-49 years who had recovered from COVID-19.

The CDR3 region has the DNA TGTGCCAGCAGCCAAGGGACTTCAGGCTCCTACAATGAGCAGTTCTTC. This sequence encodes CASSQGTSGSYNEQFF. The chain joins TRBV14 to TRBJ2-1; possibly TRBD2 for D (5 bases). The germline V gene has CDR1 SGHDN and CDR2 FVKESK. CDR3 length: 16 amino acids. V gave up 1 base and J gave up 0 bases, with 10 bases separating them.

This clone was detected once. The V and J genes are TRBV27 and TRBJ2-2, with D perhaps matching TRBD1 (5 bases). Trimming stripped 5 bases from V and 0 bases from J, with 10 bases between. This CDR3 spans 15 amino acids. Germline V gene lookup returns CDR1 MNHEY and CDR2 SMNVEV (reference sequence). CDR3: CASSPPGSNTGELFF. CDR3 DNA sequence: TGTGCCAGCAGTCCCCCAGGGTCGAACACCGGGGAGCTGTTTTTT.